The 12 T cell receptor beta chains below come from one sample, sequenced in a study of CD8 T cell repertoires and HIV-1 epitope variants. Some clones are missing from TCRdb's copy, which holds only in-frame ones; the method was immunoSEQ multiplex PCR. The data show roughly 5,100 clones, around 62% seen once. Their antigens are not known. Sequenced sample: cultured CD8+ T cells derived from PBMCs. Source of these receptors: a male donor with HIV.

The chain is built from TRBV6-5 and TRBJ2-5; D remains unclear. The V end lost 6 bases, the J end lost 0 bases, and 11 bases lay between the germline ends. Germline-derived CDR1 and CDR2 are MNHEY and SVGAGI. This CDR3 spans 14 amino acids. The CDR3, as DNA: TGTGCCAGCAGAAGTACGGATGACCAAGAGACCCAGTACTTC. It codes for CASRSTDDQETQYF.

This clone has only a few counts. V gene TRBV4-3 combines with J gene TRBJ1-4, with D possibly matching TRBD1 (5 bases). Germline lookup yields CDR1 LGHNA and CDR2 YSLEER. V gave up 2 bases and J gave up 5 bases, with 15 bases separating them. The CDR3 length is 16 residues. The CDR3 reads CASSQFLGAENEKLFF. CDR3 sequence (DNA): TGCGCCAGCAGCCAATTCCTCGGGGCAGAGAATGAAAAACTGTTTTTT.

This chain uses TRBV9 with TRBJ1-1, with a tentative D call TRBD1 (6 bases). Trimming pared 3 bases from V and 1 base from J, leaving 16 bases between. Germline V gene lookup returns CDR1 SGDLS and CDR2 YYNGEE. This CDR3 has 16 amino acids. The CDR3, as DNA: TGTGCCAGCAGCGCCCTGCCAGCAGGGGCGAACACTGAAGCTTTCTTT. It codes for CASSALPAGANTEAFF.

This clone was seen a handful of times. The chain links TRBV29-1 to TRBJ2-7; unclear D gene. The CDR3 loop spans 13 amino acids. Germline loops: CDR1 SQVTM, CDR2 ANQGSEA. Trimming took 4 bases from V and 0 from J, leaving 10 bases between them. The CDR3 coding sequence is TGCAGCGTTGTTACTTCCAGCTCCTACGAGCAGTACTTC. Protein sequence: CSVVTSSSYEQYF.

The chain joins TRBV19 to TRBJ2-5; 10 bases are a match to TRBD1. In germline, CDR1 is LNHDA, CDR2 SQIVND (reference sequence). The CDR3 covers 15 residues. The junction had 6 bases not matched to a gene; V was cut back by 3 bases and J by 5 bases. This CDR3 is CASSISRTGGETQYF. In DNA form, the CDR3 reads TGTGCCAGTAGTATCTCACGGACAGGGGGGGAGACCCAGTACTTC.

This clone was seen a single time. The chain is built from TRBV28 and TRBJ2-3, with a weak D call TRBD2 (6 bases). The CDR3 is made up of 14 amino acids. The ends were cut back, 5 bases at V and 0 bases at J, with 9 bases in the middle. CDR1 and CDR2 from the germline V gene are MDHEN and SYDVKM. CDR3 amino acids: CASSPTRSTDTQYF. DNA of the CDR3: TGTGCCAGCAGTCCGACTAGGAGCACAGATACGCAGTATTTT.

The chain carries TRBV15 and TRBJ2-6, with TRBD1 matching 10 bases. The CDR3 is made up of 21 amino acids. V gave up 3 bases and J gave up 0 bases; unmatched junction bases: 14. Germline V gene data show CDR1 as LNHNV and CDR2 as YYDKDF (reference sequence). CDR3 nucleotides: TGTGCCACCAGCAGCCCTATTGGGGGGGACAGGGGAAGCTCTGGGGCCAACGTCCTGACTTTC. It is translated as CATSSPIGGDRGSSGANVLTF. Supplemented by reference TRBV15 and TRBJ2-6, the full variable domain reads DAMVIQNPRYQVTQFGKPVTLSCSQTLNHNVMYWYQQKSSQAPKLLFHYYDKDFNNEADTPDNFQSRRPNTSFCFLDIRSPGLGDTAMYLCATSSPIGGDRGSSGANVLTFGAGSRLTVL.

This chain uses TRBV5-6 with TRBJ1-1; D is possibly TRBD1 (6 bases). Germline-derived CDR1 and CDR2 are SGHDT and YYEEEE. This CDR3 is 12 amino acids long. V shed 3 bases and J shed 10 bases, with 13 bases lying between them. For the CDR3, the DNA is TGTGCCAGCAGCTCCTACAGGGAGGCAGCTTTCTTT. It codes for CASSSYREAAFF.

The chain links TRBV11-1 to TRBJ2-5, with D unclear. The CDR3 extends over 13 amino acids. Trimming removed 1 base from V and 3 bases from J, with 6 bases in between. Germline V gene sequence: CDR1 SGHAT, CDR2 FQDESV (reference sequence). The CDR3 spells CASSLEDEETQYF. DNA of the CDR3: TGTGCCAGCAGCTTAGAAGATGAAGAGACCCAGTACTTC.

V gene TRBV7-9 combines with J gene TRBJ2-1; D gene uncertain. The V gene's germline CDR1 is SEHNR and CDR2 FQNEAQ (reference sequence). Deletions cut 7 bases from V and 8 bases from J, with 12 bases between. The CDR3 runs 12 residues. CDR3 amino acids: CASTQEPDEQFF. The CDR3 DNA reads as TGTGCCAGCACCCAGGAACCCGATGAGCAGTTCTTC.

This chain connects TRBV7-2 to TRBJ2-3; D possibly corresponds to TRBD2 (5 bases). V shed 5 bases and J shed 0 bases, with 9 bases lying between them. Germline V lookup: CDR1 SGHTA, CDR2 FQGNSA. The length of the CDR3 is 14 residues. In DNA, the CDR3 is TGTGCCAGCAGCGACGGGATAAGCACAGATACGCAGTATTTT. Its protein product is CASSDGISTDTQYF. The full variable domain, rest sourced from reference TRBV7-2 and TRBJ2-3, is GAGVSQSPSNKVTEKGKDVELRCDPISGHTALYWYRQSLGQGLEFLIYFQGNSAPDKSGLPSDRFSAERTGGSVSTLTIQRTQQEDSAVYLCASSDGISTDTQYFGPGTRLTVL.

The DNA for the CDR3 is TGTGCCAGCAAGGCAGACAGGGTAGACAATCAGCCCCAGCATTTT. It specifies CASKADRVDNQPQHF. The chain combines TRBV6-5 with TRBJ1-5; 7 bases fit TRBD1. CDR1 and CDR2 from the germline V gene are MNHEY and SVGAGI. The CDR3 runs to 15 residues. The V gene end was trimmed by 7 bases and the J gene end by 3 bases; junction bases not matched to a gene: 9.